A selection of T cell receptor beta chains follows, all from one sample in a study of response to subunit inactivated influenza vaccine. TCRdb itself ran the RT-PCR reads through MiXCR, one entry per CDR3 protein. This table holds 500,000 to 750,000 distinct CDR3 sequences, around 15% found once. The sequenced sample was PBMCs from blood, obtained 11 to 12 days after vaccination. The receptors were gathered from a man aged 50-59 years who received an inactivated influenza vaccine. Each CDR3 is given with its conserved first and last residue. D genes are given only for firm matches. Some rows mark clone size as missing; the rest say once, few, many or name a class of expanded clone.

v_call	j_call	clone_size	d_call	cdr3_nt	cdr3_aa
TRBV11-2	TRBJ2-7	NA	TRBD1	TGTGCCAGCACCCAGGACAGGGGTGTCTACGAGCAGTACTTC	CASTQDRGVYEQYF
TRBV12-3/TRBV12-4	TRBJ2-7	NA	NA	TGTGCCAGCAGTTCATGGGGAGGCGAGCAGTACTTC	CASSSWGGEQYF
TRBV12-3/TRBV12-4	TRBJ2-2	many	NA	TGTGCCAGCAGTTCCTTGAGAGGGGCAGCACTCACCGGGGAGCTGTTTTTT	CASSSLRGAALTGELFF
TRBV24-1	TRBJ1-2	many	TRBD1	TGTGCCACCAGTACGGGACAGGACTATGGCTACACCTTC	CATSTGQDYGYTF
TRBV7-8	TRBJ1-3	many	NA	TGTGCCAGCAGCTTAGGGCCGTTCTCTGGAAACACCATATATTTT	CASSLGPFSGNTIYF
TRBV4-1	TRBJ1-5	NA	NA	TGCGCCAGCAGCCAAGATGGAGTCGGATCCCCCCAGCATTTT	CASSQDGVGSPQHF
TRBV7-8	TRBJ1-3	few	NA	TGTGCCAGCTCCAATGGCATTGGAAGCACCATATATTTT	CASSNGIGSTIYF
TRBV3-1	TRBJ2-7	NA	NA	TGTGCCAGCAGCCAAGATCGGAACAGGTTTTACTCCTACGAGCAGTACTTC	CASSQDRNRFYSYEQYF
TRBV6-1	TRBJ2-6	NA	NA	TGTGCCAGCAACTTCGGGACCTCTGGGGCCAACGTCCTGACTTTC	CASNFGTSGANVLTF
TRBV6-2/TRBV6-3	TRBJ1-1	NA	NA	TGTGCCAGCAGCGGACATACGGGGAACACTGAAGCTTTCTTT	CASSGHTGNTEAFF
TRBV6-1	TRBJ1-2	NA	NA	TGTGCCAGCAGTGAAGATGCAGGCTATAACTATGGCTACACCTTC	CASSEDAGYNYGYTF
TRBV20-1	TRBJ1-6	few	TRBD1	TGCAGTGCTAGTACAGGGGTTGGGAATTCACCCCTCCACTTT	CSASTGVGNSPLHF
TRBV3-1	TRBJ2-1	many	TRBD2	TGTGCCAGCAGAACTGGGACTAACGGTGAGCAGTTCTTC	CASRTGTNGEQFF
TRBV12-3/TRBV12-4	TRBJ2-3	many	TRBD1	TGTGCCAGCAGTTCGAGGACAGGGTACACAGATACGCAGTATTTT	CASSSRTGYTDTQYF
TRBV5-1	TRBJ2-5	NA	TRBD2	TGCGCCAGCAGCTCGGCAGCGGGGGAGACCCAGTACTTC	CASSSAAGETQYF
TRBV7-9	TRBJ1-4	NA	NA	TGTGCCAGCAGCTTCCGGGCCGTTAATGAAAAACTGTTTTTT	CASSFRAVNEKLFF
TRBV28	TRBJ2-5	few	NA	TGTGCCAGCAGTCCCTGGAAGGGCTACCAAGAGACCCAGTACTTC	CASSPWKGYQETQYF
TRBV4-2	TRBJ2-3	NA	TRBD2	TGTGCCAGCAGCCAAGATCTTGAAAGGACTAGCGATGCCAATACGCAGTATTTT	CASSQDLERTSDANTQYF
TRBV7-2	TRBJ2-7	NA	NA	TGTGCCAGCAGGGGGTGGATGCCTCCCTACGAGCAGTACTTC	CASRGWMPPYEQYF
TRBV18	TRBJ2-1	few	TRBD2	TGTGCCAGCTCACCGTACTATGGGACTAGTGGCAATGAGCAGTTCTTC	CASSPYYGTSGNEQFF
TRBV6-1	TRBJ1-5	NA	NA	TGTGCCAGCAGTCCAACCGTGGGGGGTAATCAGCCCCAGCATTTT	CASSPTVGGNQPQHF
TRBV3-1	TRBJ1-2	NA	NA	TGTGCCAGCAGCCAAGATTTCTATCGCGACAGCCTTTGGGGCTACACCTTC	CASSQDFYRDSLWGYTF
TRBV12-3/TRBV12-4	TRBJ2-1	NA	TRBD2	TGTGCCAGCAGTTTCGTCACTAGCGCCTCCGATGAGCAGTTCTTC	CASSFVTSASDEQFF
TRBV6-5	TRBJ1-2	many	NA	TGTGCCAGCAGTTACCTGCATCTAGGGAAGGGTTATGGCTACACCTTC	CASSYLHLGKGYGYTF
TRBV30	TRBJ1-1	few	NA	TGTGCCTCAGACAGAACCCAAGCTTTCTTT	CASDRTQAFF
TRBV7-9	TRBJ2-1	few	NA	TGTGCCAGCAGCCCCCGGGGGGAGCAGTTCTTC	CASSPRGEQFF
TRBV7-2	TRBJ2-6	NA	TRBD1	TGTGCCAGCAGCTTATTTTCTGTTTGGGCTGGGGACAGGGAAAGTGGGGCCAACGTCCTGACTTTC	CASSLFSVWAGDRESGANVLTF
TRBV24-1	TRBJ2-4	NA	NA	TGTGCCACCAGTGATGTTGGGGGAAACATTCAGTACTTC	CATSDVGGNIQYF
TRBV20-1	TRBJ1-1	NA	TRBD1	TGCAGTGCACGACAGGGGGCGCCGAACACTGAAGCTTTCTTT	CSARQGAPNTEAFF
TRBV27	TRBJ1-5	NA	NA	TGTGCCAGCCGTCGCAGTCGACGGCAGCCCCAGCATTTT	CASRRSRRQPQHF
TRBV5-1	TRBJ2-7	NA	NA	TGCGCCAGCAGCTTTCTCCCGGGCCAGGGATACGAGCAGTACTTC	CASSFLPGQGYEQYF
TRBV12-3/TRBV12-4	TRBJ1-5	NA	TRBD1	TGTGCCAGCACTCTGACAGGGGGAAGCAATCAGCCCCAGCATTTT	CASTLTGGSNQPQHF
TRBV6-1	TRBJ1-6	NA	TRBD1	TGTGCCAGCAGACCGACAGGGCGATCCTATAATTCACCCCTCCACTTT	CASRPTGRSYNSPLHF
TRBV7-9	TRBJ2-7	many	NA	TGTGCCAGCAGCTCCAGTCCTTACGAGCAGTACTTC	CASSSSPYEQYF
TRBV5-6	TRBJ2-5	NA	TRBD1	TGTGCCAGCAGCTTGACCAGGGGGCATGGGGAGACCCAGTACTTC	CASSLTRGHGETQYF
TRBV3-1	TRBJ2-7	NA	TRBD1	TGTGCCAGCAGCCACCGACAGGGGCAGCAGTACTTC	CASSHRQGQQYF
TRBV12-3/TRBV12-4	TRBJ1-1	NA	TRBD1	TGTGCCAGCAGCCCAGGACAGGAATCAGCTTTCTTT	CASSPGQESAFF
TRBV29-1	TRBJ1-1	few	NA	TGCAGCGTTAAAGCTTTTCTCAACACTGAAGCTTTCTTT	CSVKAFLNTEAFF
TRBV18	TRBJ2-7	NA	NA	TGTGCCAGCTCACCGAACGCATACTACGAGCAGTACTTC	CASSPNAYYEQYF
TRBV4-3	TRBJ2-1	NA	NA	TGCGCCAGCAGCCAAGATGGAGGTACCAATAGGAATGAGCAGTTCTTC	CASSQDGGTNRNEQFF
TRBV19	TRBJ1-3	few	NA	TGTGCCACGTCGACCAGTCGCATCTCTGGAAACACCATATATTTT	CATSTSRISGNTIYF
TRBV11-2	TRBJ2-1	few	NA	TGTGCCAGCAGCTTGGACGAACGGGGGAAGCAGTTCTTC	CASSLDERGKQFF